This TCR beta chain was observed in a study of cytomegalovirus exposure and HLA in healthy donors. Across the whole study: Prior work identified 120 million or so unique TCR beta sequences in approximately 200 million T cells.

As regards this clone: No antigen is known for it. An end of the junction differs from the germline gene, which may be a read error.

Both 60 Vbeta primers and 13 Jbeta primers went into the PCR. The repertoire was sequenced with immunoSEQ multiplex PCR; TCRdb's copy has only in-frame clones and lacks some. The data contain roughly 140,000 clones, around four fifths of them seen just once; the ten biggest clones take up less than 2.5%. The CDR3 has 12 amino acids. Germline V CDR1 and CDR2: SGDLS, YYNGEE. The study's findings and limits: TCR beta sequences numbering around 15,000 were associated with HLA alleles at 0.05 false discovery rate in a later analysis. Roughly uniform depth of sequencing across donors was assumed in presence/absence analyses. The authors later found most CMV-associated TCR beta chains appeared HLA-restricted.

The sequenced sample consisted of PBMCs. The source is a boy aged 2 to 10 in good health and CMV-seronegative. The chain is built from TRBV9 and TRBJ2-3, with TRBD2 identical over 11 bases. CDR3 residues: CASSVEGTSGAF. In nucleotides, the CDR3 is TGTGCCAGCAGCGTAGAAGGGACTAGCGGTGCTTTT.